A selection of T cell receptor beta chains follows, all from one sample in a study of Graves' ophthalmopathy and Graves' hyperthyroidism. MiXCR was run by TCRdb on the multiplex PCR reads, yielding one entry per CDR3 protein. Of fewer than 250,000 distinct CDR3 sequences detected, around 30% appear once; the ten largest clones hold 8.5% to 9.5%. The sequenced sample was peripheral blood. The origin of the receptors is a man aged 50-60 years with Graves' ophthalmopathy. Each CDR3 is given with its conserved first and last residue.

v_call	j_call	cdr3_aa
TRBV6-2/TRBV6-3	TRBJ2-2	CASRRTGELFF
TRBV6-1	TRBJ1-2	CASSEGSYSFYGYTF
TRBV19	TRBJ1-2	CASSIVNPDRGYTF
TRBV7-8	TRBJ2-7	CASSRGLRDEQYF
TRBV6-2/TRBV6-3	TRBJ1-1	CASNTGQPGDTEAFF
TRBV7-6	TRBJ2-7	CASSWGLAGGYEQYF
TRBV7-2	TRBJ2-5	CASSRSGGSAETQYF
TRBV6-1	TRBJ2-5	CASSDRAARETQYF
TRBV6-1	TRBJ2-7	CASSEFRTGLYEQYF
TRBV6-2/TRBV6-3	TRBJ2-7	CASSRLAGNNYEQYF
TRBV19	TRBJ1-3	CASSKVGGSGNTIYF
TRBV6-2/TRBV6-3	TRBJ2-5	CASRPDIETQYF
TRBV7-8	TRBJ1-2	CASSRDRGTYGYTF
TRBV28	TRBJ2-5	CASRGLAGDRPLKETQYF
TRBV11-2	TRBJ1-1	CASSWGGGTEAFF
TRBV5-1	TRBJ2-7	CASSQNSGAYEQYF
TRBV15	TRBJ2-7	CATSRFTGTSGRGVEQYF
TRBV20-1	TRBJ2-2	CSAREPKAGNTGELFF
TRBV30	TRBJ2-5	CAWSKDRGETQYF
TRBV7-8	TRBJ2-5	CASSLGSNQYF
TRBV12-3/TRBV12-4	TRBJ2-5	CASRNLAALTETQYF
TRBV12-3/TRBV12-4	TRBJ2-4	CASSSQGSKNIQYF
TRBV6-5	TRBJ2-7	CASSYGQLGNYEQYF
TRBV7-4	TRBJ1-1	CVSSPTGTGGNTEAFF
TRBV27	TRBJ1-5	CASRQSVHQPQHF
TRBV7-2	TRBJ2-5	CASSFNHGAETQYF
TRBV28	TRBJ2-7	CASSSNYYEQYF
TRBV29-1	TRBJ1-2	CSDLDRRLNGYTF
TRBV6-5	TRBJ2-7	CASSYIGTSDYEQYF
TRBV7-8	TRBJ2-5	CASSLGYWYQETQYF
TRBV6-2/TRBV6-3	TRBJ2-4	CASSPLGIQDIQYF
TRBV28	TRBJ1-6	CASRGPRNSPLHF
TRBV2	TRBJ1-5	CASSARGDQPQHF
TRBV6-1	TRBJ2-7	CASSEAGKYEQYF
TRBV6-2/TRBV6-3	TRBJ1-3	CASSYPRRTEGGHSGNTIYF
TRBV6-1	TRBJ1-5	CAADADNQPQHF
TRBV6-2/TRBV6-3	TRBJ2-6	CASSPHPGHNSGANVLTF
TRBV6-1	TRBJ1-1	CASSERQGRVGAFF
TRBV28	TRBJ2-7	CASRGEDGEQYF
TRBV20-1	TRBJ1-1	CSATAGTLNTEAFF
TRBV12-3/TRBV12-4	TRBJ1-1	CASSGMRTGVMNTEAFF
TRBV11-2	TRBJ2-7	CASSLMIDAPYEQYF
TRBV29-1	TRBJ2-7	CSVAEMTGLAEQYF
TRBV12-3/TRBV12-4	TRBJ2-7	CASNPWGGSYEQYF
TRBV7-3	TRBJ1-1	CASSLTRDREAFF
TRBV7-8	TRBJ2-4	CASSPDRGVRDIQYF
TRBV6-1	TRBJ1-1	CASREMRGLSQDTEAFF
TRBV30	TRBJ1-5	CAWSTTADQPQHF
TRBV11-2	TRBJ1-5	CASSLRGMGSNQPQHF
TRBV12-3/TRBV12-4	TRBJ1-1	CASRPRGSTIEAFF
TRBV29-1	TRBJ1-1	CSVEFRVTEAFF
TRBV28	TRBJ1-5	CASISTGGASPQHF
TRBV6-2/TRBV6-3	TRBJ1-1	CASSPSRGRPGTEAFF
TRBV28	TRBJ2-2	CASRTETNTGELFF
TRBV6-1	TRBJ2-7	CASRLDEAYEQYF
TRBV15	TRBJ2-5	CATSRGAGPQETQYF
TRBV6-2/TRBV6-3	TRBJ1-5	CASSYEGGGPQHF
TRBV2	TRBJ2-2	CASRRDTRRNTGELFF
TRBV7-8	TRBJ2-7	CASSQYASVNEQYF
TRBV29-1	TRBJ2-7	CSVEETKAYEQYF